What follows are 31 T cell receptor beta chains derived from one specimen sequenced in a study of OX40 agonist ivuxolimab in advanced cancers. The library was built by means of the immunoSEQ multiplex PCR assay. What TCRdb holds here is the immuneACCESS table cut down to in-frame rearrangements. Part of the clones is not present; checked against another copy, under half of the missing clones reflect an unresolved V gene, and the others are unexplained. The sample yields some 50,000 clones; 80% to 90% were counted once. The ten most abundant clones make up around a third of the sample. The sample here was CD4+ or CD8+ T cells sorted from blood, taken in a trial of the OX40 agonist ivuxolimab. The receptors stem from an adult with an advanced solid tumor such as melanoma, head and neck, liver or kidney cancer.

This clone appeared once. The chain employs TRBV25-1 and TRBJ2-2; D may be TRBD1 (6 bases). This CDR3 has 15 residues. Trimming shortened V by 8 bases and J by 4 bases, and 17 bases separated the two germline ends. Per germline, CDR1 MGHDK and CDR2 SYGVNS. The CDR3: CASPTRDTSTGELFF. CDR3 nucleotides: TGTGCCAGCCCCACTAGGGACACCTCCACCGGGGAGCTGTTTTTT.

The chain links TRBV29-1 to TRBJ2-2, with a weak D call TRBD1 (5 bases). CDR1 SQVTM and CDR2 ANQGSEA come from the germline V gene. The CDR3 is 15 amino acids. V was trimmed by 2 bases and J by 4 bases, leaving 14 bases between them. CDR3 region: CSVELVRVGTGELFF. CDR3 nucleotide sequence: TGCAGCGTTGAATTGGTCAGGGTGGGCACCGGGGAGCTGTTTTTT.

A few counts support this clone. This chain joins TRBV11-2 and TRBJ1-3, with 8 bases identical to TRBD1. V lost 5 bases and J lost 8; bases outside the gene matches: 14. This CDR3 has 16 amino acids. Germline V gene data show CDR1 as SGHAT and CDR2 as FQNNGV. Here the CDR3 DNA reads TGTGCCAGCAGCGCCCGAGGACAGGGTACTAAGGACACCATATATTTT. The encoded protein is CASSARGQGTKDTIYF.

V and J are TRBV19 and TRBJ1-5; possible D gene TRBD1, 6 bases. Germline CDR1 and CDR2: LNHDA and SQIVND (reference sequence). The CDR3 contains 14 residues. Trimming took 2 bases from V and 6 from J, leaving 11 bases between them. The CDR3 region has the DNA TGTGCCAGTAGTATATTTCCACAGGGTCAGCCCCAGCATTTT. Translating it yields CASSIFPQGQPQHF. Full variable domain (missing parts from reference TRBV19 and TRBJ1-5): DGGITQSPKYLFRKEGQNVTLSCEQNLNHDAMYWYRQDPGQGLRLIYYSQIVNDFQKGDIAEGYSVSREKKESFPLTVTSAQKNPTAFYLCASSIFPQGQPQHFGDGTRLSIL.

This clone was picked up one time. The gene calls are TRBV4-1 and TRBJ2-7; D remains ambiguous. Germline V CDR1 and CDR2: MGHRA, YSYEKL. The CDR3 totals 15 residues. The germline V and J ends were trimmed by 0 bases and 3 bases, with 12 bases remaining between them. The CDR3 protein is CASSQDGLISYEQYF. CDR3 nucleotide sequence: TGCGCCAGCAGCCAAGATGGCCTTATAAGCTACGAGCAGTACTTC.

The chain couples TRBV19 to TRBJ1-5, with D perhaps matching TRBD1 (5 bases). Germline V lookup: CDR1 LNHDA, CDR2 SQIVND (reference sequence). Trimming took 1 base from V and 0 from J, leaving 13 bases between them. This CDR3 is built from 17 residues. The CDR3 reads CASSIGRGGYSNQPQHF. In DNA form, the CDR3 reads TGTGCCAGTAGTATAGGTCGTGGGGGGTATAGCAATCAGCCCCAGCATTTT.

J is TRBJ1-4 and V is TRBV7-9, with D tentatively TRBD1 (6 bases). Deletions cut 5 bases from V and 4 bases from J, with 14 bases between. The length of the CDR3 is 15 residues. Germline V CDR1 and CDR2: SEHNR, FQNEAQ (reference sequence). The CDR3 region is CASSLRGGVNEKLFF. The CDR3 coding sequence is TGTGCCAGCAGCCTCAGGGGCGGAGTTAATGAAAAACTGTTTTTT.

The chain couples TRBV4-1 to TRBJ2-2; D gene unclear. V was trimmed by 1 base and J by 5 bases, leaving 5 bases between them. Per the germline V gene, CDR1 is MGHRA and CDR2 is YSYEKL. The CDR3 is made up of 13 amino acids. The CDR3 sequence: CASSQAGTGELFF. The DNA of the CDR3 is TGCGCCAGCAGCCAAGCGGGTACCGGGGAGCTGTTTTTT.

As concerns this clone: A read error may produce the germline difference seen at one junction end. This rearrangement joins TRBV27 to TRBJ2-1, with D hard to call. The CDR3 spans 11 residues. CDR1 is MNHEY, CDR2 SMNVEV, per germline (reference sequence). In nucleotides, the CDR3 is TGTGCCAGCAGCTCCTCCAATGAGCAGTTCTTC. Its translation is CASSSSNEQFF.

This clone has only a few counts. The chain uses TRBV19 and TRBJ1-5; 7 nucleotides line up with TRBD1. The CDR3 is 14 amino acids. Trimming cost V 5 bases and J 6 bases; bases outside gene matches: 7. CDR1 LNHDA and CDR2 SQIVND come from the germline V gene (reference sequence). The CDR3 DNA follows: TGTGCCAGTAGTTCAGGAACAGGGGTTCAGCCCCAGCATTTT. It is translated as CASSSGTGVQPQHF.

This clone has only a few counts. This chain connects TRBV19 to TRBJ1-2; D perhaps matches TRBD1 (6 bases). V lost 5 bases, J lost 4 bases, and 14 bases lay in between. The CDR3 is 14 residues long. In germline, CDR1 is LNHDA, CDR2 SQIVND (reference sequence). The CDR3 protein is CASSGQPAGYGYTF. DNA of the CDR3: TGTGCCAGTAGTGGACAGCCGGCGGGCTATGGCTACACCTTC.

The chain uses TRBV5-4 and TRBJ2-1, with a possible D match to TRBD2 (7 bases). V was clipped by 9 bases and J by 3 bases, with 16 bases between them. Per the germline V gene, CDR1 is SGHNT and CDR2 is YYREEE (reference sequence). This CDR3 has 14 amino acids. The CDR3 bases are TGTGCCACCGCCGGGGGAGGGGGCTACAATGAGCAGTTCTTC. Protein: CATAGGGGYNEQFF.

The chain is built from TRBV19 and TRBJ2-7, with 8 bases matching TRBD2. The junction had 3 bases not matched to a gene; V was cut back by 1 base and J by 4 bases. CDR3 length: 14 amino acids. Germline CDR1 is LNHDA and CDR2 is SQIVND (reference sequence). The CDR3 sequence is CASSIVAGGYEQYF. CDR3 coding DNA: TGTGCCAGTAGTATAGTTGCGGGGGGTTACGAGCAGTACTTC.

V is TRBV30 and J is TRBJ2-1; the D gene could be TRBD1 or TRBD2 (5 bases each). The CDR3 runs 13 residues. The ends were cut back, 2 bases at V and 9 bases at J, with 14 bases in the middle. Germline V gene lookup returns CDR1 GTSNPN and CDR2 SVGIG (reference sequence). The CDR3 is CAWSTSRGIEQFF. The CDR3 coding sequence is TGTGCCTGGAGTACCTCGAGGGGTATTGAGCAGTTCTTC.

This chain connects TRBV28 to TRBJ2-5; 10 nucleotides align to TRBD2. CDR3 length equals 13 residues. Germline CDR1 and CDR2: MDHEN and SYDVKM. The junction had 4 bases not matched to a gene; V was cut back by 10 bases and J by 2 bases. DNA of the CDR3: TGTGCCACAGGACTAGCGGCACAAGAGACCCAGTACTTC. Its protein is CATGLAAQETQYF.

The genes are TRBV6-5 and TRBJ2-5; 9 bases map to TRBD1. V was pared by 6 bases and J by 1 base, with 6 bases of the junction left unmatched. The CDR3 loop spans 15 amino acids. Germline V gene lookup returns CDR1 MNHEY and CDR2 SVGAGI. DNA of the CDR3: TGTGCCAGCAGATTTGGACAGGGGACCCAAGAGACCCAGTACTTC. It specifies CASRFGQGTQETQYF.

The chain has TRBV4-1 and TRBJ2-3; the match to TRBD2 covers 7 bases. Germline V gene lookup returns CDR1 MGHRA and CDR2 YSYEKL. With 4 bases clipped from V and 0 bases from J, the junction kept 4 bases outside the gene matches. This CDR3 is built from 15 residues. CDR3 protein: CASSPGTTSTDTQYF. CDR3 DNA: TGCGCCAGCAGCCCCGGGACTACCAGCACAGATACGCAGTATTTT.

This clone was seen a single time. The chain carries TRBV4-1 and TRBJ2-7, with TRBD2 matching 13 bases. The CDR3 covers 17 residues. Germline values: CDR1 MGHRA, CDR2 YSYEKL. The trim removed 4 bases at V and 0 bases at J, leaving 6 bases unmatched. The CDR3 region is CASSRGTSGAFSYEQYF. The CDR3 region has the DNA TGCGCCAGCAGCCGAGGGACTAGCGGGGCCTTCTCCTACGAGCAGTACTTC.

The CDR3 DNA follows: TGTGCCAGCAGCTTAGGGCAGGGCATCGACACTGAAGCTTTCTTT. Translated: CASSLGQGIDTEAFF. The rearrangement links TRBV7-9 to TRBJ1-1, with D possibly TRBD1 on 5 matching bases. V was cut by 1 base and J by 3 bases, with 12 bases left in between. CDR1 and CDR2 from the germline V gene are SEHNR and FQNEAQ (reference sequence). The CDR3 is 15 residues long.

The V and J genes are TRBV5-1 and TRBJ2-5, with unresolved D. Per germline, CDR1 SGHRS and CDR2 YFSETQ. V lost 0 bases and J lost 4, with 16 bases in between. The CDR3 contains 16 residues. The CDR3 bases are TGCGCCAGCAGCTTGGATCCCAGGATAGTGCGAGAGACCCAGTACTTC. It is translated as CASSLDPRIVRETQYF. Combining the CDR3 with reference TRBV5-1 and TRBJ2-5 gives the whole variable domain KAGVTQTPRYLIKTRGQQVTLSCSPISGHRSVSWYQQTPGQGLQFLFEYFSETQRNKGNFPGRFSGRQFSNSRSEMNVSTLELGDSALYLCASSLDPRIVRETQYFGPGTRLLVL.

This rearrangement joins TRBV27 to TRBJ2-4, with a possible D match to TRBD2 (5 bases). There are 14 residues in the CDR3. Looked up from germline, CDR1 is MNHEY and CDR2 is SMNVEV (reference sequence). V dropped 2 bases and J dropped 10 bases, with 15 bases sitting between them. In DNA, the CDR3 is TGTGCCAGCAGTTTAACCGGGAACCCTTATATTCAGTACTTC. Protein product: CASSLTGNPYIQYF.

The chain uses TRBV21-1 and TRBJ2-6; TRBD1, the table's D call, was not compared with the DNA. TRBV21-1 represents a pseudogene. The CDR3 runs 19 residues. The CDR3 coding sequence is TGTGCCAGCAGCAAAGGCGTGTTAATACAGGGGCGGGGGGCCAACGTCCTGACTTTC. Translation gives CASSKGVLIQGRGANVLTF.

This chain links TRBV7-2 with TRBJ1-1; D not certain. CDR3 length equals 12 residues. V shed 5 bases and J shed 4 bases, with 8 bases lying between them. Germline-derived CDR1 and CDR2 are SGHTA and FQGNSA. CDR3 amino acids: CASSILGTEAFF. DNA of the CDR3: TGTGCCAGCAGCATCCTGGGCACTGAAGCTTTCTTT.

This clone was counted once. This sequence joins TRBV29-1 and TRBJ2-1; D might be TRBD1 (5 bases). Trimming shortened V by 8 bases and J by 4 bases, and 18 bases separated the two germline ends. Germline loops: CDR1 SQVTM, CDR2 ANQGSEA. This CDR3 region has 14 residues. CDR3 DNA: TGCAGCCTCAGGGTTATTGGGGAATACAATGAGCAGTTCTTC. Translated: CSLRVIGEYNEQFF.

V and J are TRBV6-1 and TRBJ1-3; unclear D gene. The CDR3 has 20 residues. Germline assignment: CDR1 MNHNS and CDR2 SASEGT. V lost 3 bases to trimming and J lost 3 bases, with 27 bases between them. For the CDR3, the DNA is TGTGCCAGCAGTGATCGAAGCAGGAGGGAGGTTTACGTTGGTGGAAACACCATATATTTT. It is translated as CASSDRSRREVYVGGNTIYF.

CDR3 sequence (DNA): TGCGCCAGCAGCCAAGTCCGAGGAGGGACCTACAATGAGCAGTTCTTC. Its translation is CASSQVRGGTYNEQFF. The J gene is TRBJ2-1, the V gene TRBV4-1; TRBD2 might be the D (6 bases). This CDR3 region has 16 residues. V was clipped by 1 base and J by 2 bases, with 12 bases between them. The germline V gene has CDR1 MGHRA and CDR2 YSYEKL.

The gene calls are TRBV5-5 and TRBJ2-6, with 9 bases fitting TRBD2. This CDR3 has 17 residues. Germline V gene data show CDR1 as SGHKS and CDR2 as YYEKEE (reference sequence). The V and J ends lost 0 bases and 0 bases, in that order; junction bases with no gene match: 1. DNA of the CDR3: TGTGCCAGCAGCTTGGTACTAGCGGGCTCTGGGGCCAACGTCCTGACTTTC. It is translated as CASSLVLAGSGANVLTF.

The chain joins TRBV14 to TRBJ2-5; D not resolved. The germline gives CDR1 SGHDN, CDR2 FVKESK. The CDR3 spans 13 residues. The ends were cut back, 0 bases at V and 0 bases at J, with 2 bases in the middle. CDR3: CASSQEYQETQYF. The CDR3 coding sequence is TGTGCCAGCAGCCAAGAGTACCAAGAGACCCAGTACTTC.

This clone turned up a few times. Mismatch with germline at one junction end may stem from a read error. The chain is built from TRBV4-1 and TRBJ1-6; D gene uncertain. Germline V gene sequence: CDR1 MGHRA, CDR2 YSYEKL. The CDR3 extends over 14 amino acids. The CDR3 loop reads CASSLASSNSPLHF. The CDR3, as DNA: TGCGCCAGCAGCCTAGCGTCCTCTAATTCACCCCTCCACTTT.

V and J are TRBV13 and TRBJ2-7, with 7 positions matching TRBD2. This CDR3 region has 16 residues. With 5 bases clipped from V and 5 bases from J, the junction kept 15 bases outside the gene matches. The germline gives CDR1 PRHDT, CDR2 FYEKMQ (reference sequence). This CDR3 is CASSITRAGRDDEQYF. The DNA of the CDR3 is TGTGCCAGCAGCATCACCCGAGCGGGGAGGGACGACGAGCAGTACTTC.

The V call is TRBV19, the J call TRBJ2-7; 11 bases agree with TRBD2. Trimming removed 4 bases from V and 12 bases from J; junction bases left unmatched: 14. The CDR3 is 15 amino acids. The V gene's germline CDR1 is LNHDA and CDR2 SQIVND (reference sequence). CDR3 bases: TGTGCCAGTAGTACCCAAGTGACTAGCGGGAATAAACTGTACTTC. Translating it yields CASSTQVTSGNKLYF.